These 3 T cell receptor beta chains were all obtained from the same sample, sequenced in a study of cytomegalovirus exposure and HLA in healthy donors (dated by TCRdb to about 2017). Receptor libraries were prepared by the immunoSEQ multiplex PCR assay. The multiplex PCR relied on a mix of 60 forward primers for TCR Vbeta segments and 13 reverse primers for TCR Jbeta segments. The table was pulled from immuneACCESS by TCRdb, which kept in-frame rearrangements only. Such tables lose some clones; where checked, under half of the loss comes from unresolved V genes, and the rest has no known cause. For this sample there are a few hundred thousand clones; almost 85% appear just once. The ten largest clones take up 0.58% of the sample. Sequenced: PBMCs. The receptors were sampled from a woman aged 40 to 50 in good health and CMV-seronegative.

The V gene is TRBV28, the J gene TRBJ1-2, with 7 bases aligning to TRBD1. The trim removed 5 bases at V and 5 bases at J, leaving 11 bases unmatched. This CDR3 comprises 15 residues. From germline, CDR1 is MDHEN and CDR2 SYDVKM. This CDR3 reads CASSTRQGFIYGYTF. For the CDR3, the DNA is TGTGCCAGCAGTACCCGACAGGGTTTTATTTATGGCTACACCTTC.

With respect to this clone: Other DNA sequences in the sample encode the same CDR3. The genes are TRBV18 and TRBJ1-1; 11 bases fit TRBD1. The V segment lost 5 bases and the J segment 0 bases; nucleotides outside the gene matches: 2. Germline CDR1 is KGHSH and CDR2 is LQKENI. This CDR3 has 15 residues. CDR3 amino acids: CASSGTGGMNTEAFF. DNA of the CDR3: TGTGCCAGCTCAGGGACAGGGGGAATGAACACTGAAGCTTTCTTT.

This chain links TRBV5-1 with TRBJ1-1, with 10 bases aligning to TRBD1. The germline CDR1 and CDR2 sequences are SGHRS and YFSETQ. The CDR3 spans 16 residues. The V segment lost 0 bases and the J segment 8 bases; nucleotides outside the gene matches: 10. CDR3 sequence (DNA): TGCGCCAGCAGCTTGGGGGGGACAGGGGACCCAACAGAAGCTTTCTTT. It encodes CASSLGGTGDPTEAFF.